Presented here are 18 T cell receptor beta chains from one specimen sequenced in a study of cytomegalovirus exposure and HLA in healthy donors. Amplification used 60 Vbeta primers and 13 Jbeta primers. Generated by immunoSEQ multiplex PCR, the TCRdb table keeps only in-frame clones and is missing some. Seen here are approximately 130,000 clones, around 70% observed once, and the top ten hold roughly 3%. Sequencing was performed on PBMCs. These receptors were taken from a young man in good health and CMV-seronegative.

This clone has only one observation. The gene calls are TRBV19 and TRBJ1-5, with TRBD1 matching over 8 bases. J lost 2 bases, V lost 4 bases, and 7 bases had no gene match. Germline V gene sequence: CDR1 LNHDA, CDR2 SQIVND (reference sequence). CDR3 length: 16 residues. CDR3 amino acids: CASSTQGAQGNQPQHF. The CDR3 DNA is TGTGCCAGTAGTACTCAGGGGGCGCAGGGCAATCAGCCCCAGCATTTT.

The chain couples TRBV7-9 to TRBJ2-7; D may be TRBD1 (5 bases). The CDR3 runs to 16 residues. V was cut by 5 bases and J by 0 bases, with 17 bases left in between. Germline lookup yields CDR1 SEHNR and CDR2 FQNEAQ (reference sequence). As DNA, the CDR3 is TGTGCCAGCAGCCTGACTTTGACAGCTAACTCCTACGAGCAGTACTTC. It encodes CASSLTLTANSYEQYF.

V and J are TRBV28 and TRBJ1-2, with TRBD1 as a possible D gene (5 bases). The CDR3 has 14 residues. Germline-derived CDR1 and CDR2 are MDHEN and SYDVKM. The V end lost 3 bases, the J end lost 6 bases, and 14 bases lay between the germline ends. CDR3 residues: CASSLVAGVNGYTF. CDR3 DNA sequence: TGTGCCAGCAGTTTGGTGGCGGGGGTTAATGGCTACACCTTC.

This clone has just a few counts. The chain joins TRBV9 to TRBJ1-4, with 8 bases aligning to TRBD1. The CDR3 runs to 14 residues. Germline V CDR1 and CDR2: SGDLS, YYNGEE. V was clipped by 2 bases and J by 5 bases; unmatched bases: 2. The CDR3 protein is CASSVTGDNEKLFF. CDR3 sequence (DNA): TGTGCCAGCAGCGTGACAGGGGACAATGAAAAACTGTTTTTT.

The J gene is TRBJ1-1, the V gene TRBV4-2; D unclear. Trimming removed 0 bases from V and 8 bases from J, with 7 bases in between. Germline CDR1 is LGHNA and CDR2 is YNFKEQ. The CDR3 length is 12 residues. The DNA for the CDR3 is TGTGCCAGCAGCCAAGATGATCGGGAAGCTTTCTTT. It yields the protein CASSQDDREAFF.

CDR3 sequence: CASSPRTSGLHYEQYF. CDR3 nucleotide sequence: TGTGCCAGCAGTCCCCGGACTAGCGGCCTTCACTACGAGCAGTACTTC. The chain carries TRBV27 and TRBJ2-7; 10 bases map to TRBD2. The CDR3 extends over 16 amino acids. Germline values: CDR1 MNHEY, CDR2 SMNVEV (reference sequence). Trimming took 5 bases from V and 3 from J; bases not matched to a gene: 10.

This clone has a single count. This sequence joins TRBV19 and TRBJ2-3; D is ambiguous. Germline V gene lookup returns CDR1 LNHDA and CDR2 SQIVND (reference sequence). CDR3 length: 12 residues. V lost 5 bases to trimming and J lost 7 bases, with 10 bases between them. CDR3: CASSSRENTQYF. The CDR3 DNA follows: TGTGCCAGTAGTTCCCGAGAAAATACGCAGTATTTT. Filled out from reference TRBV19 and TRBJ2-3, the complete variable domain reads DGGITQSPKYLFRKEGQNVTLSCEQNLNHDAMYWYRQDPGQGLRLIYYSQIVNDFQKGDIAEGYSVSREKKESFPLTVTSAQKNPTAFYLCASSSRENTQYFGPGTRLTVL.

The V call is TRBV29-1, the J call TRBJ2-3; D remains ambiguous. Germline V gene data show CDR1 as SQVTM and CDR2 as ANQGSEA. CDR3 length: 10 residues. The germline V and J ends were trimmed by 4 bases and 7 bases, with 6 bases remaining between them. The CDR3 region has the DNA TGCAGCGTTGCACACAATACGCAGTATTTT. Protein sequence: CSVAHNTQYF.

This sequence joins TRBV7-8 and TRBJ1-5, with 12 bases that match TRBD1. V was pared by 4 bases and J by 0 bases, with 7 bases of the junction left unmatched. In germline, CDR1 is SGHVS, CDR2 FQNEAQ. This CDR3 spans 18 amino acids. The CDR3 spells CASSSPGQGATSNQPQHF. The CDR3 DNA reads TGTGCCAGCAGCTCCCCGGGACAGGGGGCTACTAGCAATCAGCCCCAGCATTTT.

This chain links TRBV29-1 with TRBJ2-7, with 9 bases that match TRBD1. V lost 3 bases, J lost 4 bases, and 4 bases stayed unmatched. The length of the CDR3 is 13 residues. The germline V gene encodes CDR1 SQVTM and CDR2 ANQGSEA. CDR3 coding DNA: TGCAGCGTTGATGGGACAGGGTTGTACGAGCAGTACTTC. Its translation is CSVDGTGLYEQYF.

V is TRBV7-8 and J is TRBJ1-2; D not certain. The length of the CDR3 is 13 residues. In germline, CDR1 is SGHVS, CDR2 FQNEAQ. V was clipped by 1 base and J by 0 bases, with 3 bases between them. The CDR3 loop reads CASSLDSNYGYTF. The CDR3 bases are TGTGCCAGCAGCTTAGACTCTAACTATGGCTACACCTTC. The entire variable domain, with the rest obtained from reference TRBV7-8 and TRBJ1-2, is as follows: GAGVSQSPRYKVAKRGQDVALRCDPISGHVSLFWYQQALGQGPEFLTYFQNEAQLDKSGLPSDRFFAERPEGSVSTLKIQRTQQEDSAVYLCASSLDSNYGYTFGSGTRLTVV.

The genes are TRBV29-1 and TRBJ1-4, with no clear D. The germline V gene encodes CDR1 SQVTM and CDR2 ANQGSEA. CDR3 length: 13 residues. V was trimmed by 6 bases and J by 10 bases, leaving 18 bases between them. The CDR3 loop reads CSVQASPDGKLFF. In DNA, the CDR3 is TGCAGCGTCCAGGCTTCCCCCGATGGAAAACTGTTTTTT.

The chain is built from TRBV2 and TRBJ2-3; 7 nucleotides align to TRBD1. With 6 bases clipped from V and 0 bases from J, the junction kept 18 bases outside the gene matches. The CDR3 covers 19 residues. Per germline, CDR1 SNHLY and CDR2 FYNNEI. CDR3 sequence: CASRDRSPLLPLSTDTQYF. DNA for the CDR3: TGTGCCAGCAGGGACAGGAGCCCGTTACTCCCTCTAAGCACAGATACGCAGTATTTT.

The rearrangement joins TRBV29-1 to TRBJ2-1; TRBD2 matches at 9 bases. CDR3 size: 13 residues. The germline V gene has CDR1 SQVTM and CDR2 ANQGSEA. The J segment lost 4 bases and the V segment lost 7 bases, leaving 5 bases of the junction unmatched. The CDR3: CSGSGGPYNEQFF. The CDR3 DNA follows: TGCAGCGGTAGCGGGGGCCCTTACAATGAGCAGTTCTTC.

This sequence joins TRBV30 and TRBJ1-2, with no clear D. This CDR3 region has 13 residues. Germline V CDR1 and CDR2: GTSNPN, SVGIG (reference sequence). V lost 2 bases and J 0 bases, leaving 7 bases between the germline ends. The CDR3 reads CAWSFPTNYGYTF. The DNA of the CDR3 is TGTGCCTGGAGTTTCCCTACTAACTATGGCTACACCTTC.

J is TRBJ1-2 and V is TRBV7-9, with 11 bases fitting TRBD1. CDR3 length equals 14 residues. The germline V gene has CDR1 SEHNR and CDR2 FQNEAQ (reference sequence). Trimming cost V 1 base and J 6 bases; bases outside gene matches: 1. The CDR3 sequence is CASSLGTGGDGYTF. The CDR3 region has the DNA TGTGCCAGCAGCTTAGGGACAGGGGGCGATGGCTACACCTTC.

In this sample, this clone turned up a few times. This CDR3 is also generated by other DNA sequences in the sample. The CDR3 sequence is CATLPGGNEQFF. Written as DNA, the CDR3 is TGTGCCACACTCCCCGGAGGAAATGAGCAGTTCTTC. The chain couples TRBV6-5 to TRBJ2-1; D is possibly TRBD2 (5 bases). The germline gives CDR1 MNHEY, CDR2 SVGAGI. Trimming left V 10 bases short and J 7 bases short, with 14 bases between. CDR3 length equals 12 residues.

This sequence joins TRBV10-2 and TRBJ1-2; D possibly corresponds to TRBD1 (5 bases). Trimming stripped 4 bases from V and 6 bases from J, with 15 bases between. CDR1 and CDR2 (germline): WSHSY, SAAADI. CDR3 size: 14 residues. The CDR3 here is CASSVEPLGDGYTF. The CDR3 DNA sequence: TGCGCCAGCAGTGTCGAACCCTTAGGGGATGGCTACACCTTC.